What follows are 25 T cell receptor beta chains derived from one specimen sequenced in a study of blood T cells in healthy people across ages. Then a second PCR, running about 7 to 11 cycles, was carried out with a sample-barcoded 5' primer and a J-beta primer mix. TCRdb re-analysed the 5' RACE reads in MiXCR, keeping a single row per CDR3 protein. Here the sample spans 1.5 million to 2 million distinct CDR3 sequences, about two fifths being singletons. Material: blood. The receptors derive from a human donor in good health.

In the case of this clonotype: One junction end disagrees with the germline gene, perhaps due to a read error. The rearrangement uses TRBV29-1 and TRBJ2-7; 7 positions match TRBD1. Germline V gives CDR1 SQVTM, CDR2 ANQGSEA. The CDR3 sequence is 14 residues long. The CDR3 coding sequence is TGCAGCATTGAAATAAGACAGGGTTTCTACGAGCAGTACTTC. Protein: CSIEIRQGFYEQYF.

The rearrangement joins TRBV10-3 to TRBJ2-7, with TRBD1 matching over 9 bases. The CDR3 is made up of 15 amino acids. V shed 8 bases and J 4 bases; nucleotides not matched to a gene: 12. Germline loops: CDR1 ENHRY, CDR2 SYGVKD. DNA for the CDR3: TGTGCCATCGGGGGTCCGGGACAGGGCTTTTACGAGCAGTACTTC. Translated, it gives CAIGGPGQGFYEQYF.

V gene TRBV13 combines with J gene TRBJ2-5; D is uncertain. Trimming removed 0 bases at V and 3 bases at J, with 11 bases between. Germline V lookup: CDR1 PRHDT, CDR2 FYEKMQ (reference sequence). The CDR3 covers 15 residues. The CDR3 sequence is CASSLGGLWEETQYF. For the CDR3, the DNA is TGTGCCAGCAGCTTAGGAGGGCTTTGGGAAGAGACCCAGTACTTC.

This chain links TRBV2 with TRBJ2-7; 9 bases agree with TRBD1. The CDR3 has 16 residues. In germline, CDR1 is SNHLY, CDR2 FYNNEI. Trimming removed 2 bases from V and 6 bases from J; junction bases left unmatched: 11. This CDR3 is CASSEMVGQGKFEQYF. For the CDR3, the DNA is TGTGCCAGCAGTGAAATGGTAGGACAGGGGAAATTCGAGCAGTACTTC.

This clonotype was seen repeatedly, ten times or more. The rearrangement joins TRBV29-1 to TRBJ2-1, with D maybe TRBD1 (5 bases). Germline V gives CDR1 SQVTM, CDR2 ANQGSEA. CDR3 length equals 11 residues. V lost 3 bases to trimming and J lost 15 bases, with 15 bases between them. The CDR3 region is CSVDTGRDRFF. The CDR3 bases are TGCAGCGTTGATACGGGCAGGGATCGGTTCTTC.

This clonotype came up a few times. The CDR3 bases are TGTGCCAGCAGCCCTAGGGCCAGGAGCTCCTATAATTCACCCCTCCACTTT. It is translated as CASSPRARSSYNSPLHF. The gene calls are TRBV7-2 and TRBJ1-6; D gene ambiguous. Trimming left V 5 bases short and J 0 bases short, with 14 bases between. CDR1 is SGHTA and CDR2 is FQGNSA in the germline V gene. CDR3 length: 17 residues.

V is TRBV12-3 or TRBV12-4 and J is TRBJ1-2; TRBD1 aligns across 8 bases. The V and J ends lost 8 bases and 8 bases, in that order; junction bases with no gene match: 10. CDR3 length: 13 residues. The CDR3 here is CASRPPGQAGYTF. The CDR3 DNA is TGTGCCAGCCGACCACCGGGACAGGCGGGCTACACCTTC.

The rearrangement joins TRBV11-2 to TRBJ2-5; possibly TRBD1 for D (5 bases). The CDR3 consists of 14 residues. The V and J ends lost 6 bases and 1 base respectively, with 12 bases between them. Germline V gives CDR1 SGHAT, CDR2 FQNNGV. The CDR3 nucleotides are TGTGCCAGCAGTTCTCGACAGAGCCAAGAGACCCAGTACTTC. Amino acids: CASSSRQSQETQYF.

Points on this clonotype: A much larger clone sits a single nucleotide away, making a read error possible. The chain employs TRBV7-3 and TRBJ2-3, with D perhaps TRBD2 (5 bases). The CDR3 runs 14 residues. The germline CDR1 and CDR2 sequences are SGHTA and FQGTGA. The CDR3 DNA reads as TGTGCCAGCAGCTTAACCCCTAGCATAGATACGCAGTATTTT. Residues: CASSLTPSIDTQYF. The whole variable domain, filled in from reference TRBV7-3 and TRBJ2-3, reads GAGVSQTPSNKVTEKGKYVELRCDPISGHTALYWYRQSLGQGPEFLIYFQGTGAADDSGLPNDRFFAVRPEGSVSTLKIQRTERGDSAVYLCASSLTPSIDTQYFGPGTRLTVL.

In this sample, this clonotype turned up a few times. J is TRBJ2-7 and V is TRBV29-1; D tentatively fits TRBD1 or TRBD2 (6 bases each). Trimming removed 7 bases at V and 2 bases at J, with 12 bases between. The CDR3 runs 12 residues. Germline values: CDR1 SQVTM, CDR2 ANQGSEA. CDR3 loop: CSGGTNPYEQYF. CDR3 DNA: TGCAGCGGCGGGACAAATCCCTACGAGCAGTACTTC.

This clonotype was seen more than once but under ten times. The V gene is TRBV5-1, the J gene TRBJ2-7; D possibly corresponds to TRBD2 (6 bases). The length of the CDR3 is 13 residues. Looked up from germline, CDR1 is SGHRS and CDR2 is YFSETQ. The germline V and J ends were trimmed by 4 bases and 6 bases, with 14 bases remaining between them. CDR3 nucleotides: TGCGCCAGCAGCCGGGACTTAGGGCGCGAGCAGTACTTC. Protein product: CASSRDLGREQYF. The full variable domain, rest sourced from reference TRBV5-1 and TRBJ2-7, is KAGVTQTPRYLIKTRGQQVTLSCSPISGHRSVSWYQQTPGQGLQFLFEYFSETQRNKGNFPGRFSGRQFSNSRSEMNVSTLELGDSALYLCASSRDLGREQYFGPGTRLTVT.

J is TRBJ2-7 and V is TRBV4-1; tentatively, D is TRBD2 (5 bases). The germline V gene has CDR1 MGHRA and CDR2 YSYEKL. This CDR3 is 15 amino acids long. The V end was cut by 1 base, the J end by 7 bases, with 17 bases between. CDR3 nucleotides: TGCGCCAGCAGCCAAGGTCCGGGATTTACGCGGGAGCAGTACTTC. Protein: CASSQGPGFTREQYF.

The table lists this clonotype with a few counts. This clone may be a read error of a much larger clone one base away. The V and J genes are TRBV7-3 and TRBJ1-1, with D possibly TRBD1 on 6 matching bases. This CDR3 spans 14 amino acids. Trimming removed 5 bases at V and 1 base at J, with 11 bases between. CDR1 is SGHTA, CDR2 FQGTGA, per germline. The CDR3 coding sequence is TGTGCCAGCAGCCCCGGGACATGGAACACTGAAGCTTTCTTT. It encodes CASSPGTWNTEAFF.

The V gene is TRBV24-1, the J gene TRBJ2-7, with D perhaps being TRBD1 or TRBD2 (5 bases each). V was clipped by 0 bases and J by 1 base, with 18 bases between them. The CDR3 totals 18 residues. Germline V gives CDR1 KGHDR, CDR2 SFDVKD. The CDR3 is CATSDLVGSGRLSYEQYF. The CDR3 nucleotides read TGTGCCACCAGTGATTTGGTGGGGTCGGGGCGACTATCCTACGAGCAGTACTTC.

The genes are TRBV5-6 and TRBJ2-7; TRBD2 is a possible D gene (6 bases). Germline CDR1 is SGHDT and CDR2 is YYEEEE. The CDR3 runs 15 residues. Trimming shortened V by 0 bases and J by 3 bases, and 13 bases separated the two germline ends. The CDR3 here is CASSLGGGDDYEQYF. CDR3 DNA: TGTGCCAGCAGCTTGGGGGGCGGGGACGACTACGAGCAGTACTTC.

V usage is TRBV15 and J usage is TRBJ2-3, with TRBD2 as a possible D gene (7 bases). V was cut by 6 bases and J by 6 bases, with 16 bases left in between. The CDR3 is 14 amino acids. Looked up from germline, CDR1 is LNHNV and CDR2 is YYDKDF (reference sequence). The CDR3 DNA sequence: TGTGCCACCAGGGGGGGGGGCATGACGGATACGCAGTATTTT. Translation gives CATRGGGMTDTQYF.

The rearrangement uses TRBV11-2 and TRBJ2-4; tentatively, D is TRBD1 (6 bases). Germline loops: CDR1 SGHAT, CDR2 FQNNGV. The CDR3 is 14 amino acids. The ends were cut back, 0 bases at V and 5 bases at J, with 8 bases in the middle. The CDR3 DNA reads as TGTGCCAGCAGCTTAGAGGGGGCAGAAAACATTCAGTACTTC. Translating gives CASSLEGAENIQYF.

V and J are TRBV10-3 and TRBJ1-1; 9 bases align to TRBD1. V gave up 8 bases and J gave up 3 bases; unmatched junction bases: 4. CDR1 is ENHRY, CDR2 SYGVKD, per germline. CDR3 size: 13 residues. The CDR3 DNA is TGTGCCATCGGTCGGACAGGGGACACTGAAGCTTTCTTT. Translated: CAIGRTGDTEAFF.

This sequence joins TRBV6-2 or TRBV6-3 and TRBJ2-7; D is unresolved. CDR1 MNHEY and CDR2 SVGEGT come from the germline V gene. This CDR3 is built from 15 residues. Trimming removed 0 bases at V and 5 bases at J, with 14 bases between. The CDR3 DNA sequence: TGTGCCAGCAGTTACTCCGGCAGATCGGATGACGAGCAGTACTTC. This sequence encodes CASSYSGRSDDEQYF.

This clonotype was counted a single time. The chain uses TRBV4-3 and TRBJ2-5; TRBD1 aligns across 9 bases. Germline CDR1 and CDR2: LGHNA and YSLEER. J gave up 4 bases and V 4 bases, and 4 bases lay outside the gene matches. The CDR3 is made up of 14 amino acids. CDR3 in amino acids: CASSRGQGPETQYF. The CDR3 nucleotides read TGCGCCAGCAGCCGAGGACAGGGGCCAGAGACCCAGTACTTC.

The genes are TRBV25-1 and TRBJ2-6; D is perhaps TRBD2 (5 bases). CDR3 length: 16 amino acids. Germline CDR1 MGHDK, CDR2 SYGVNS. V was shortened by 5 bases and J by 0 bases, with 11 bases between the two germline ends. CDR3 in DNA: TGTGCCAGCAGTACCTTCGGAGGCTCTGGGGCCAACGTCCTGACTTTC. Translation: CASSTFGGSGANVLTF.

The sample holds a few counts of this clonotype. This chain links TRBV4-3 with TRBJ2-1; D unresolved. V shed 5 bases and J shed 1 base, with 12 bases lying between them. The germline V gene encodes CDR1 LGHNA and CDR2 YSLEER. This CDR3 spans 15 amino acids. The CDR3 protein is CASSISDGSYNEQFF. In DNA, the CDR3 is TGCGCCAGCAGCATAAGTGACGGTTCCTACAATGAGCAGTTCTTC.

This clonotype was seen more than once but under ten times. This chain uses TRBV6-5 with TRBJ1-5; perhaps TRBD1 as D (5 bases). The CDR3 spans 13 residues. V lost 4 bases and J lost 5, with 9 bases in between. Germline CDR1 MNHEY, CDR2 SVGAGI. CDR3 nucleotide sequence: TGTGCCAGCAGTTCGACAGCAGATCAGCCCCAGCATTTT. It translates to CASSSTADQPQHF.

This chain links TRBV6-2 or TRBV6-3 with TRBJ2-7, with 7 bases fitting TRBD1. The DNA end is more similar to TRBJ2-5, so the J call may be wrong. CDR1 is MNHEY, CDR2 SVGEGT, per germline. CDR3 length: 16 amino acids. The CDR3 DNA reads as TGTGCCAGCAGTTCCGCACAGGGGTCCAAGGCGGAGACCCAGTACTTC. It yields the protein CASSSAQGSKAETQYF.

This rearrangement joins TRBV7-2 to TRBJ2-1; unclear D gene. The germline V and J ends were trimmed by 5 bases and 7 bases, with 6 bases remaining between them. Germline CDR1 reads SGHTA; CDR2 reads FQGNSA. The CDR3 sequence is 11 residues long. The CDR3 bases are TGTGCCAGCAGCAACATGAATGAGCAGTTCTTC. Amino acid sequence: CASSNMNEQFF.